A single sample gave rise to the 10 T cell receptor beta chains below, sequenced in a study of blood T cell repertoires in COVID-19. TCRdb's table, derived via immunoSEQ multiplex PCR, lists solely in-frame clones and lacks some. The repertoire holds around 79,000 clones, roughly 90% seen once, with about 14% in the top ten. Sequenced material: peripheral blood. Source of these receptors: a man in his 70s with active or convalescent COVID-19.

The CDR3 sequence is CASSYSDQPQHF. CDR3 bases: TGTGCCAGCAGTTACTCCGATCAGCCCCAGCATTTT. This sequence joins TRBV6-6 and TRBJ1-5; no reliable D call. Trimming took off 0 bases at V and 5 bases at J, with 2 bases between the two ends. The CDR3 length is 12 residues. CDR1 is MNHNY, CDR2 SVGAGI, per germline (reference sequence).

This rearrangement joins TRBV4-2 to TRBJ2-1; maybe TRBD2 (5 bases). Trimming took off 4 bases at V and 9 bases at J, with 16 bases between the two ends. In germline, CDR1 is LGHNA, CDR2 YNFKEQ. The CDR3 has 14 amino acids. The CDR3 spells CASSPRDLGPEQFF. The CDR3 DNA reads TGTGCCAGCAGCCCCCGGGATCTAGGTCCTGAGCAGTTCTTC.

In its sample, this clone was seen once. The V and J genes are TRBV25-1 and TRBJ2-7; 9 bases map to TRBD1. This CDR3 spans 16 amino acids. CDR1 and CDR2 from the germline V gene are MGHDK and SYGVNS. V shed 3 bases, J shed 2 bases, and the junction held 8 bases outside the gene matches. The CDR3 loop reads CASSETGQGRTYEQYF. The CDR3 nucleotides read TGTGCCAGCAGTGAGACCGGACAGGGGAGGACCTACGAGCAGTACTTC.

This chain uses TRBV2 with TRBJ2-5; 9 positions agree with TRBD1. Germline V gene sequence: CDR1 SNHLY, CDR2 FYNNEI. Trimming removed 0 bases from V and 5 bases from J; junction bases left unmatched: 4. The CDR3 runs to 15 residues. The CDR3 DNA is TGTGCCAGCAGTGAAGCGGGGACAGGGTTGGAGACCCAGTACTTC. Protein sequence: CASSEAGTGLETQYF.

The chain links TRBV5-1 to TRBJ2-7; TRBD1 aligns across 10 bases. This CDR3 spans 15 amino acids. Per germline, CDR1 SGHRS and CDR2 YFSETQ. The V gene end was trimmed by 6 bases and the J gene end by 4 bases; junction bases not matched to a gene: 10. CDR3 in amino acids: CASTPAGTGAYEQYF. CDR3 DNA sequence: TGCGCCAGCACCCCCGCCGGGACAGGGGCATACGAGCAGTACTTC. Filled out from reference TRBV5-1 and TRBJ2-7, the complete variable domain reads KAGVTQTPRYLIKTRGQQVTLSCSPISGHRSVSWYQQTPGQGLQFLFEYFSETQRNKGNFPGRFSGRQFSNSRSEMNVSTLELGDSALYLCASTPAGTGAYEQYFGPGTRLTVT.

The chain couples TRBV9 to TRBJ1-2; no definite D call. Trimming stripped 0 bases from V and 8 bases from J, with 14 bases between. From germline, CDR1 is SGDLS and CDR2 YYNGEE. The CDR3 extends over 14 amino acids. This CDR3 reads CASSVDPKPGGYTF. Written as DNA, the CDR3 is TGTGCCAGCAGCGTAGACCCTAAACCGGGGGGCTACACCTTC.

V usage is TRBV11-2 and J usage is TRBJ2-7, with TRBD2 matching 7 bases. The germline V gene has CDR1 SGHAT and CDR2 FQNNGV. With 2 bases clipped from V and 0 bases from J, the junction kept 7 bases outside the gene matches. The CDR3 contains 16 residues. Written as DNA, the CDR3 is TGTGCCAGCAGCTTAAGAGCGGGACTCGCCTCCTACGAGCAGTACTTC. Translation gives CASSLRAGLASYEQYF.

This clone has just one count. The chain is built from TRBV7-9 and TRBJ2-6, with 9 nucleotides matching TRBD1. Germline V CDR1 and CDR2: SEHNR, FQNEAQ (reference sequence). The trim removed 1 base at V and 0 bases at J, leaving 7 bases unmatched. There are 19 residues in the CDR3. The CDR3 protein is CASSLVGTGQHSGANVLTF. DNA of the CDR3: TGTGCCAGCAGCTTAGTGGGGACAGGGCAACACTCTGGGGCCAACGTCCTGACTTTC.

The chain couples TRBV5-1 to TRBJ2-2, with a possible D match to TRBD2 (6 bases). Germline loops: CDR1 SGHRS, CDR2 YFSETQ. The CDR3 is 17 residues long. The germline V and J ends were trimmed by 4 bases and 4 bases, with 20 bases remaining between them. The CDR3: CASSLDVGRGGTGELFF. The CDR3 nucleotides read TGCGCCAGCAGCCTCGACGTCGGCCGGGGAGGCACCGGGGAGCTGTTTTTT.

The chain carries TRBV28 and TRBJ2-5; D not resolved. Germline-derived CDR1 and CDR2 are MDHEN and SYDVKM. The ends were cut back, 10 bases at V and 0 bases at J, with 3 bases in the middle. This CDR3 is 10 amino acids long. The CDR3, as DNA: TGTGCCACCAACCAAGAGACCCAGTACTTC. It specifies CATNQETQYF.